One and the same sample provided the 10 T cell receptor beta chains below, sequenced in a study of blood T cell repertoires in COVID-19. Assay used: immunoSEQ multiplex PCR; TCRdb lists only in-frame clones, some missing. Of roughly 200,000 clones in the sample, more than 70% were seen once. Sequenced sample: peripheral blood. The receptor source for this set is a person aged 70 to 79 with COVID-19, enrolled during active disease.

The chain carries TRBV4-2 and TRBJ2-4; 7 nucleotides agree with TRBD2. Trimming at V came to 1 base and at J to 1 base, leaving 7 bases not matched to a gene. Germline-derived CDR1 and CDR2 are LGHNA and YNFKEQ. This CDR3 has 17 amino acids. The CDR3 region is CASSQVGGETAKNIQYF. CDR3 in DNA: TGTGCCAGCAGCCAAGTTGGGGGGGAGACGGCCAAAAACATTCAGTACTTC.

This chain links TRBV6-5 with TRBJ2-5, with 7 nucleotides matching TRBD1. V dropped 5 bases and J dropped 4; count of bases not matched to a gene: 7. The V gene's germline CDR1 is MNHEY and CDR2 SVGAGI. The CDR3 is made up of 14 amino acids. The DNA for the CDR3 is TGTGCCAGCAGTACCTCGACAGGGTCAGAGACCCAGTACTTC. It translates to CASSTSTGSETQYF.

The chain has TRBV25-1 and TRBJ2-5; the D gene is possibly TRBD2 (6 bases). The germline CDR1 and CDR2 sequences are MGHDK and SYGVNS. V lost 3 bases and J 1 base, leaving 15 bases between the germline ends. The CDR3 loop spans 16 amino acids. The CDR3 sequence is CASSEGGSPVQETQYF. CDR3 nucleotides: TGTGCCAGCAGTGAGGGAGGATCGCCCGTCCAAGAGACCCAGTACTTC.

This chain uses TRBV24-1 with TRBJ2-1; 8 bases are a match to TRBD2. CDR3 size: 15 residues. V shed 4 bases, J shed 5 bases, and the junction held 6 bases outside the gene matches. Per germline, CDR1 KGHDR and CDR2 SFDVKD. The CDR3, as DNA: TGTGCCACCAGTGAGCCCCTAGCGGGCAACAATGAGCAGTTCTTC. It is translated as CATSEPLAGNNEQFF.

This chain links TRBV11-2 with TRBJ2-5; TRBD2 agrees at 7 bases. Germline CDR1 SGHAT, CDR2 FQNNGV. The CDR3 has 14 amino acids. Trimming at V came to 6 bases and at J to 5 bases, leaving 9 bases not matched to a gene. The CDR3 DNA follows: TGTGCCAGCAGAAGGCGGGGGTTGATGGAGACCCAGTACTTC. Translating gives CASRRRGLMETQYF. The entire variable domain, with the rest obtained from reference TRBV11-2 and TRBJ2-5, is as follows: EAGVAQSPRYKIIEKRQSVAFWCNPISGHATLYWYQQILGQGPKLLIQFQNNGVVDDSQLPKDRFSAERLKGVDSTLKIQPAKLEDSAVYLCASRRRGLMETQYFGPGTRLLVL.

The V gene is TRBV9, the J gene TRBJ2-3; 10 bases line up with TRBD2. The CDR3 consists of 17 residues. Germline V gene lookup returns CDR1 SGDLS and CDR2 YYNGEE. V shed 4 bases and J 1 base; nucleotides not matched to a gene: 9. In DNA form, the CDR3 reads TGTGCCAGCAGCCCTTATAGCGGGGGGCCGGGCACAGATACGCAGTATTTT. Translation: CASSPYSGGPGTDTQYF.

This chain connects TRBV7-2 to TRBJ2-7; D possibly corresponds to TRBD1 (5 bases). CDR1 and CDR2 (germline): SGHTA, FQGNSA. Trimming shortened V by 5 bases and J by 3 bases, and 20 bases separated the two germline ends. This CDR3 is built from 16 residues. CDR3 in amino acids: CASSPLGFQGGYEQYF. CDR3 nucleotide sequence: TGTGCCAGCAGCCCCCTGGGATTCCAGGGTGGCTACGAGCAGTACTTC.

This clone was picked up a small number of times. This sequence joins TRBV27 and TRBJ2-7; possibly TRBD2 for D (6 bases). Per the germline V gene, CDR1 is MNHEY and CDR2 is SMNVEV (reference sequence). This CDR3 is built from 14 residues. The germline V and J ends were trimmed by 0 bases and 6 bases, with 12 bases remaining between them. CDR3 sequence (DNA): TGTGCCAGCAGTTTATCTGGGACTCGGTTCGAGCAGTACTTC. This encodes CASSLSGTRFEQYF.

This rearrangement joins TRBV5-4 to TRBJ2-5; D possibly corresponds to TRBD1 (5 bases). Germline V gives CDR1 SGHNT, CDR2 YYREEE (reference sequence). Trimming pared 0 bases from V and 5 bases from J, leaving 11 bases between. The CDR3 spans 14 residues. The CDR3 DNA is TGTGCCAGCAGCTTGGTGGGGCAAAGGGAGACCCAGTACTTC. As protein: CASSLVGQRETQYF.

The CDR3 nucleotides read TGTGCCAGTAGGACTAGCGGCGGCACAGATACGCAGTATTTT. Amino acids: CASRTSGGTDTQYF. The chain uses TRBV19 and TRBJ2-3; 9 nucleotides match TRBD2. Trimming at V came to 6 bases and at J to 1 base, leaving 2 bases not matched to a gene. There are 14 residues in the CDR3. Per the germline V gene, CDR1 is LNHDA and CDR2 is SQIVND (reference sequence).